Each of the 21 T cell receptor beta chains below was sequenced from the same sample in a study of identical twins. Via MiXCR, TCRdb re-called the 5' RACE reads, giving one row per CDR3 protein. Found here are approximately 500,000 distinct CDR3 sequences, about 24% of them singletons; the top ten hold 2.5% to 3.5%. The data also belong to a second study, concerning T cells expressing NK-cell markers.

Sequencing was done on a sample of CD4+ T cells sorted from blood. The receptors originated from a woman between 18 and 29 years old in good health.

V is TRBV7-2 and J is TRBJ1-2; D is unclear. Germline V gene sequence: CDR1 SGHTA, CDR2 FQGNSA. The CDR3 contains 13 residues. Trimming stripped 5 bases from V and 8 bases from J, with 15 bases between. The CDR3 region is CASSPLRGSGYTF. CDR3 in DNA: TGTGCCAGCAGCCCCTTAAGAGGGTCCGGCTACACCTTC.

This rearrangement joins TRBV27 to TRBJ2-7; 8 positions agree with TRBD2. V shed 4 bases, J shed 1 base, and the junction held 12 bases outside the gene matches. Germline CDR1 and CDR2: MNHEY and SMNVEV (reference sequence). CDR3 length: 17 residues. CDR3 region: CASSSKGIAGRSYEQYF. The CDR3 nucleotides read TGTGCCAGCAGTTCCAAAGGAATAGCGGGGCGGTCCTACGAGCAGTACTTC.

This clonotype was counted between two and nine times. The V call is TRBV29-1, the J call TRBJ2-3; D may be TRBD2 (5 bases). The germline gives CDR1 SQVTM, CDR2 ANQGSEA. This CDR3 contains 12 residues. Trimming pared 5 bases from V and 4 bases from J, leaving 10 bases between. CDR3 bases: TGCAGCGTTAAGTCGGGATCAGATACGCAGTATTTT. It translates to CSVKSGSDTQYF.

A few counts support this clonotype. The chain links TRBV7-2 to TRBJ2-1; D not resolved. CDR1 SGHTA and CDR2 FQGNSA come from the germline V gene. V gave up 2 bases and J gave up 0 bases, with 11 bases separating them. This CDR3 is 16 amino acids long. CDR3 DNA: TGTGCCAGCAGCTTACCACCCGGTAGCTCCTACAATGAGCAGTTCTTC. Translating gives CASSLPPGSSYNEQFF.

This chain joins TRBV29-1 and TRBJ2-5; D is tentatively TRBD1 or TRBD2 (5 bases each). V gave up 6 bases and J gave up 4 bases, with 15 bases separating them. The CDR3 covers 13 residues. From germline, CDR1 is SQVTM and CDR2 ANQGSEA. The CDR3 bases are TGCAGCGTAAGGCCTGGGGGTCCAGAGACCCAGTACTTC. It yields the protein CSVRPGGPETQYF.

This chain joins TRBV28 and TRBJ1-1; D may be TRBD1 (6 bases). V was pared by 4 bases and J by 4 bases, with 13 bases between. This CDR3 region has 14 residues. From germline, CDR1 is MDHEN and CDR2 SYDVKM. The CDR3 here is CASSYRERGTEAFF. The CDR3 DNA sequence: TGTGCCAGCAGTTACAGGGAGAGGGGCACTGAAGCTTTCTTT.

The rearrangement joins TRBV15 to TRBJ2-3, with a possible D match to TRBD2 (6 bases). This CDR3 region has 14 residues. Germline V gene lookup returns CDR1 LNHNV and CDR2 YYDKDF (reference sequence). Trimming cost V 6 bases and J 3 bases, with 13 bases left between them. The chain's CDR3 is CATRLAVETDTQYF. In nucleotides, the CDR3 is TGTGCCACCAGACTAGCAGTAGAGACAGATACGCAGTATTTT.

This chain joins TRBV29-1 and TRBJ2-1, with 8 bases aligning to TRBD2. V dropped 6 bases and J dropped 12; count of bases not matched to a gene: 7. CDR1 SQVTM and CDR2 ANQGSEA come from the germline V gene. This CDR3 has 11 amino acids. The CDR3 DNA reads TGCAGCGTGGGCGGGGGGCTAGTGCAGTTCTTC. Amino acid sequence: CSVGGGLVQFF.

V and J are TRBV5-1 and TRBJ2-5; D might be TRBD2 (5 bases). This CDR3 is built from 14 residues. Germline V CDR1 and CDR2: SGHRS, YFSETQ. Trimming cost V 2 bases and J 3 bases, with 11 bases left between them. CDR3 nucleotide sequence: TGCGCCAGCAGCTTTCGGACTTCGGAAGAGACCCAGTACTTC. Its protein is CASSFRTSEETQYF.

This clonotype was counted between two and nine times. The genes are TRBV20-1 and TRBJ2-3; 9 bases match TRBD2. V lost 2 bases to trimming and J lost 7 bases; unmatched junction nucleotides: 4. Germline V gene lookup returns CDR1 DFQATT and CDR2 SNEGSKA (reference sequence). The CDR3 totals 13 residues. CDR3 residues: CSARWTSENTQYF. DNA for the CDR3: TGCAGTGCTAGATGGACTAGCGAAAATACGCAGTATTTT.

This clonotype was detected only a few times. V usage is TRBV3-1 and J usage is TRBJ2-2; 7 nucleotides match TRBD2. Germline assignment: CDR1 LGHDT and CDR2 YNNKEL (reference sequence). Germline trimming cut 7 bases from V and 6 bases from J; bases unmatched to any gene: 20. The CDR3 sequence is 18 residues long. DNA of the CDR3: TGTGCCAGCACCAAAAGGTCAGGGAGGGCCGGATTTCCCGGGGAGCTGTTTTTT. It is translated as CASTKRSGRAGFPGELFF.

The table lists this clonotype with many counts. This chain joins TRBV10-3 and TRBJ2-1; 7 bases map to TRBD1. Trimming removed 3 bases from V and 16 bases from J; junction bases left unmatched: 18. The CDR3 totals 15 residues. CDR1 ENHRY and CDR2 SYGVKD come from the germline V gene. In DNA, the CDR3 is TGTGCCATCAGTGATACGGCGGACAGGCCCGACGAGAATTTCTTC. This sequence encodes CAISDTADRPDENFF.

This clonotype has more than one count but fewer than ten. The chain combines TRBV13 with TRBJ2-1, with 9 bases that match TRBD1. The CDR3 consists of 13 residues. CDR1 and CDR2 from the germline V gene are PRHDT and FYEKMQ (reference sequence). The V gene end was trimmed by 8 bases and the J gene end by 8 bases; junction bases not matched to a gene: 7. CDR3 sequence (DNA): TGTGCCAGCGGGGACAGGGTTATCGATGAGCAGTTCTTC. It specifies CASGDRVIDEQFF. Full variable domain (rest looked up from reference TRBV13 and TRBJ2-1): AAGVIQSPRHLIKEKRETATLKCYPIPRHDTVYWYQQGPGQDPQFLISFYEKMQSDKGSIPDRFSAQQFSDYHSELNMSSLELGDSALYFCASGDRVIDEQFFGPGTRLTVL.

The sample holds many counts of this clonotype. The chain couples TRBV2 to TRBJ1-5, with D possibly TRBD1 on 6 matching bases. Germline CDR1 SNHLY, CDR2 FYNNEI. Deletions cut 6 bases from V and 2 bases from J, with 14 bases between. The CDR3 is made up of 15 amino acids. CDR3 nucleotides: TGTGCCAGCAGGGCCCCGGGGGGCGGCAATCAGCCCCAGCATTTT. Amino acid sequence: CASRAPGGGNQPQHF. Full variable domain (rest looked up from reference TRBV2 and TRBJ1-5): EPEVTQTPSHQVTQMGQEVILRCVPISNHLYFYWYRQILGQKVEFLVSFYNNEISEKSEIFDDQFSVERPDGSNFTLKIRSTKLEDSAMYFCASRAPGGGNQPQHFGDGTRLSIL.

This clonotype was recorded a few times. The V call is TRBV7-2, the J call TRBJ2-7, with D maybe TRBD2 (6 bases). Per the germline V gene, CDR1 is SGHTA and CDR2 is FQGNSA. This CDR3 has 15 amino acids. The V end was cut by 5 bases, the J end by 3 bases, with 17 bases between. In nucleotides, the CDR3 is TGTGCCAGCAGCCCCGAGACTAGGTCAGGCTACGAGCAGTACTTC. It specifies CASSPETRSGYEQYF.

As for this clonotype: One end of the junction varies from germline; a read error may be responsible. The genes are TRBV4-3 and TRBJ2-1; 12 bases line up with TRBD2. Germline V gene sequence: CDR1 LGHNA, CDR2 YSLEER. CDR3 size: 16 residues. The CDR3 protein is CASSQEVPSGRATPVF. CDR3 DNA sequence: TGCGCCAGCAGCCAAGAAGTACCTAGCGGGAGGGCCACTCCGGTCTTC.

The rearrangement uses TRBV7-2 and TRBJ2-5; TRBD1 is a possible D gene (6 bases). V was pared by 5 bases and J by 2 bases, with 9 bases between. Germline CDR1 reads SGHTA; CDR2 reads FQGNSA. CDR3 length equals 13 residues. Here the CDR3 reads CASSRGHQETQYF. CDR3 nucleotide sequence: TGTGCCAGCAGCCGGGGACATCAAGAGACCCAGTACTTC.

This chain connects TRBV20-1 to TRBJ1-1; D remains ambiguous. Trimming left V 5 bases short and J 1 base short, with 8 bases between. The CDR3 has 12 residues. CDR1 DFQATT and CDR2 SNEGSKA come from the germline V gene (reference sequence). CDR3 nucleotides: TGCAGTGCTGGACCGTCGAACACTGAAGCTTTCTTT. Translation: CSAGPSNTEAFF.

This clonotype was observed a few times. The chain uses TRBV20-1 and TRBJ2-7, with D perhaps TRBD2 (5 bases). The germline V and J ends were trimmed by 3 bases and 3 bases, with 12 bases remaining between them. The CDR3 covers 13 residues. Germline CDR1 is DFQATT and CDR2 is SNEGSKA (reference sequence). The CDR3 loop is CSASIGLDYEQYF. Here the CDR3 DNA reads TGCAGTGCTAGTATAGGACTCGACTACGAGCAGTACTTC.

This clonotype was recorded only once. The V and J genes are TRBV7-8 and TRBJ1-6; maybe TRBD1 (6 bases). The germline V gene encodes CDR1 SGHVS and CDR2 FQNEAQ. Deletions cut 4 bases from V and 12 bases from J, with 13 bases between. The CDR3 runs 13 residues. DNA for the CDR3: TGTGCCAGCAGCTCCAGGGGTTCTGAACCCCTCCACTTT. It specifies CASSSRGSEPLHF.

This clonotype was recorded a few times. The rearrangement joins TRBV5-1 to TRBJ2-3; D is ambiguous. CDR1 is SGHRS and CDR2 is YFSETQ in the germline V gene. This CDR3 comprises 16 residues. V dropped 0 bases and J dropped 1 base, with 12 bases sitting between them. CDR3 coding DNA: TGCGCCAGCAGCTTGGTACATATTGGAGGCACAGATACGCAGTATTTT. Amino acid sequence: CASSLVHIGGTDTQYF.